Sequencing of this T cell receptor (beta chain) was carried out in a study of T cells in Graves' hyperthyroidism and ophthalmopathy. Amplification of TCR beta CDR3 regions used RNA as the template. The HTBI set primed first-round TCR CDR3 RT-PCR. One entry per CDR3 protein results from TCRdb running MiXCR on the multiplex PCR reads. Here the sample spans 400,000 to 500,000 distinct CDR3 sequences, 13% to 15% being singletons. This CDR3 has 15 residues. Germline CDR1 is MNHNS and CDR2 is SASEGT. J was trimmed by 3 bases and V by 6 bases; bases with no gene match: 6. There are a few counts of this clonotype.

V gene TRBV6-1 combines with J gene TRBJ1-5; 9 bases line up with TRBD1. Sequencing used blood. The sequence was collected from a woman aged 18-35 years with Graves' hyperthyroidism. The CDR3 DNA follows: TGTGCCAGCAGCTACAGGGGGCGCGACAATCAGCCCCAGCATTTT. Translating gives CASSYRGRDNQPQHF.